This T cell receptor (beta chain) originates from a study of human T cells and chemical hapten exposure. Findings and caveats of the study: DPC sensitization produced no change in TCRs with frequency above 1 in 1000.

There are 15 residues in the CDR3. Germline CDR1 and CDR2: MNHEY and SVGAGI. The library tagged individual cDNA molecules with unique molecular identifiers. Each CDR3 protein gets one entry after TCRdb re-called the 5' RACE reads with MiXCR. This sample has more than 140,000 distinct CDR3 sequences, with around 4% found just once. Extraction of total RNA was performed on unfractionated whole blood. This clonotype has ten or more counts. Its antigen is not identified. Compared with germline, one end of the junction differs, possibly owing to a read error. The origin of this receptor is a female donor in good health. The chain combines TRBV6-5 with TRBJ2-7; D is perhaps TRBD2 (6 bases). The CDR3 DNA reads TGTGCCAGCAGGTACTCCGGGACGCCGGGGGACGAGCAGTACTTC. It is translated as CASRYSGTPGDEQYF.